This T cell receptor (beta chain) was found in a study of T cells in Graves' hyperthyroidism and ophthalmopathy. Study-level points and caveats: Prediction of ophthalmopathy progression came a median roughly 6.6 months pre-onset.

What was amplified from RNA transcripts were TCR beta CDR3 regions. The HTBI primer set drove a first-round RT-PCR of the TCR CDR3. TCRdb re-derived calls from the multiplex PCR reads in MiXCR, one entry per CDR3 protein. This sample has 300,000 to 400,000 distinct CDR3 sequences, with 21% found just once. This clonotype was seen a single time. Its specificity is unknown. Trimming pared 4 bases from V and 0 bases from J, leaving 13 bases between. From germline, CDR1 is PRHDT and CDR2 FYEKMQ (reference sequence). This CDR3 is 15 amino acids long. V and J are TRBV13 and TRBJ2-7; D perhaps matches TRBD2 (5 bases). This TCR derives from a woman between 50 and 59 years old with Graves' hyperthyroidism. Specimen: blood. CDR3 in amino acids: CASSSVERDSYEQYF. CDR3 DNA: TGTGCCAGCAGCTCCGTGGAGAGGGACTCCTACGAGCAGTACTTC.